These 13 T cell receptor beta chains were all obtained from the same sample, sequenced in a study of blood T cell repertoires in COVID-19. Profiling relied on immunoSEQ multiplex PCR, and the TCRdb table lists in-frame clones only, not all of them. The repertoire holds 330,000 or so clones, with around nine tenths as singletons. Source material: PBMCs or T cells enriched from blood (not recorded which). Receptors were obtained from a woman in her twenties or thirties who had been exposed to COVID-19.

The CDR3 coding sequence is TGTGCCAGCAGTTCACGGACTAGCGGGGATCGCAATGAGCAGTTCTTC. Translation: CASSSRTSGDRNEQFF. The chain has TRBV6-6 and TRBJ2-1; 12 nucleotides align to TRBD2. The length of the CDR3 is 16 residues. The germline CDR1 and CDR2 sequences are MNHNY and SVGAGI (reference sequence). Trimming removed 4 bases from V and 6 bases from J; junction bases left unmatched: 7.

The chain employs TRBV3-1 (or the pseudogene TRBV3-2) and TRBJ2-7; a possible D gene is TRBD2 (6 bases). CDR1 LGHDT and CDR2 YNNKEL come from the germline V gene (reference sequence). Trimming left V 1 base short and J 7 bases short, with 17 bases between. This CDR3 region has 15 residues. The CDR3 protein is CASSQVGGGVGEQYF. CDR3 sequence (DNA): TGTGCCAGCAGCCAAGTGGGCGGCGGGGTGGGGGAGCAGTACTTC.

The chain combines TRBV7-9 with TRBJ2-1, with 8 positions matching TRBD1. With 5 bases clipped from V and 15 bases from J, the junction kept 12 bases outside the gene matches. The CDR3 length is 13 residues. The germline gives CDR1 SEHNR, CDR2 FQNEAQ (reference sequence). The CDR3 loop reads CASSEPDRALRFF. The DNA of the CDR3 is TGTGCCAGCAGCGAACCGGACAGGGCCCTTCGGTTCTTC.

The chain combines TRBV2 with TRBJ2-5; 11 nucleotides line up with TRBD1. Trimming removed 6 bases from V and 5 bases from J; junction bases left unmatched: 5. From germline, CDR1 is SNHLY and CDR2 FYNNEI. CDR3 length: 14 amino acids. For the CDR3, the DNA is TGTGCCAGCAGCGGACAGGGGGCTCATGAGACCCAGTACTTC. Protein: CASSGQGAHETQYF.

The chain is built from TRBV9 and TRBJ1-1; D not resolved. Germline CDR1 SGDLS, CDR2 YYNGEE. This CDR3 is 14 amino acids long. Trimming stripped 0 bases from V and 6 bases from J, with 12 bases between. As DNA, the CDR3 is TGTGCCAGCAGCGTAGTTGTGGAGGGCGCTGAAGCTTTCTTT. Its protein product is CASSVVVEGAEAFF.

This chain links TRBV7-9 with TRBJ1-2; D unclear. This CDR3 is built from 15 residues. Germline assignment: CDR1 SEHNR and CDR2 FQNEAQ (reference sequence). The V end was cut by 5 bases, the J end by 0 bases, with 13 bases between. CDR3 DNA sequence: TGTGCCAGCAGCCCCCGCGGAGGCACTAACTATGGCTACACCTTC. It specifies CASSPRGGTNYGYTF.

The chain recombines TRBV6-6 with TRBJ2-7; 9 positions match TRBD2. Germline V gene sequence: CDR1 MNHNY, CDR2 SVGAGI (reference sequence). The CDR3 runs 17 residues. V shed 6 bases, J shed 4 bases, and the junction held 16 bases outside the gene matches. The CDR3 nucleotides are TGTGCCAGCAGCCGAAACCAATTAGCGGGAGCCGTTTACGAGCAGTACTTC. This translates into CASSRNQLAGAVYEQYF.

V and J are TRBV28 and TRBJ1-5, with D possibly matching TRBD1 (5 bases). There are 11 residues in the CDR3. The V gene's germline CDR1 is MDHEN and CDR2 SYDVKM. V lost 9 bases, J lost 10 bases, and 13 bases lay in between. The CDR3 DNA follows: TGTGCCAGTAACACGGGGGGACCCCAGCATTTT. Encoded protein: CASNTGGPQHF.

The rearrangement uses TRBV19 and TRBJ2-1; TRBD1 matches at 10 bases. V gave up 3 bases and J gave up 6 bases; unmatched junction bases: 5. CDR1 is LNHDA and CDR2 is SQIVND in the germline V gene (reference sequence). There are 15 residues in the CDR3. The DNA of the CDR3 is TGTGCCAGTAGTATCGGGACAGGGGTAGGCAATGAGCAGTTCTTC. Its translation is CASSIGTGVGNEQFF.

The gene calls are TRBV29-1 and TRBJ1-1; D remains unclear. The germline V gene encodes CDR1 SQVTM and CDR2 ANQGSEA. With 0 bases removed from V and 1 base from J, the gap between germline ends came to 12 bases. The CDR3 sequence is 15 residues long. The CDR3 nucleotides are TGCAGCGTTGAAGATTTTTGGGCCCCGAACACTGAAGCTTTCTTT. This sequence encodes CSVEDFWAPNTEAFF.

On this clone itself: Sequence at one end of the junction differs from germline and may be a read error. This rearrangement joins TRBV7-8 to TRBJ1-2; D call uncertain. This CDR3 is 13 amino acids long. Germline values: CDR1 SGHVS, CDR2 FQNEAQ. The CDR3 region has the DNA TGTGCCAGCAGCTTAGCGGAGGAGATGGCACCGAACTTC. Protein sequence: CASSLAEEMAPNF.

This chain connects TRBV7-9 to TRBJ1-2, with TRBD1 as a possible D gene (6 bases). V was trimmed by 2 bases and J by 5 bases, leaving 12 bases between them. The length of the CDR3 is 14 residues. CDR1 and CDR2 from the germline V gene are SEHNR and FQNEAQ (reference sequence). CDR3 amino acids: CASSLRSGEYGYTF. CDR3 DNA: TGTGCCAGCAGCTTACGGTCAGGGGAGTATGGCTACACCTTC.

The CDR3 nucleotides are TGTGCCAGCAGTTTAATGCGGGGGGACAGGGAGGGTGAAAAACTGTTTTTT. It codes for CASSLMRGDREGEKLFF. The chain uses TRBV28 and TRBJ1-4; 9 nucleotides agree with TRBD1. V gave up 2 bases and J gave up 7 bases; unmatched junction bases: 11. This CDR3 has 17 residues. Per germline, CDR1 MDHEN and CDR2 SYDVKM.